These 21 T cell receptor beta chains were sequenced from one sample in a study of shared clonotypes between healthy human individuals. Sequencing used immunoSEQ multiplex PCR; TCRdb keeps in-frame clones, though not all of them. The sample has fewer than 600,000 clones, 60% to 80% seen once. The sample taken for sequencing was PBMCs. The receptors derive from a woman aged 40 to 50 in good health. Some clones in this sample may be carry-over from other donors' samples.

Of note for this clone: A far larger clone is a single base away, which makes a read error likely. Distinct nucleotide sequences in the sample also encode this CDR3. This chain links TRBV30 with TRBJ2-3, with 7 bases lining up with TRBD2. The CDR3 contains 12 residues. The germline gives CDR1 GTSNPN, CDR2 SVGIG (reference sequence). As DNA, the CDR3 is TGTGCCTGGAGTATAGGACTAGTAGGTTCTTCCTTT. Translating it yields CAWSIGLVGSSF.

V gene TRBV28 combines with J gene TRBJ1-6, with D unclear. Germline V gene lookup returns CDR1 MDHEN and CDR2 SYDVKM. The V and J ends lost 1 base and 8 bases respectively, with 3 bases between them. The CDR3 spans 12 residues. The CDR3 here is CASSLLDSPLHF. The CDR3 bases are TGTGCCAGCAGTTTATTGGATTCACCCCTCCACTTT.

This chain uses TRBV4-1 with TRBJ2-7; TRBD1 aligns across 8 bases. From germline, CDR1 is MGHRA and CDR2 YSYEKL. This CDR3 has 14 residues. With 2 bases clipped from V and 5 bases from J, the junction kept 5 bases outside the gene matches. Here the CDR3 DNA reads TGCGCCAGCAGCCAATTGACAGGGGTACACGAGCAGTACTTC. It specifies CASSQLTGVHEQYF.

The rearrangement links TRBV5-1 to TRBJ2-5, with TRBD2 matching over 8 bases. Trimming took 0 bases from V and 6 from J; bases not matched to a gene: 7. This CDR3 is 15 amino acids long. Germline CDR1 SGHRS, CDR2 YFSETQ. The CDR3 DNA reads as TGCGCCAGCAGCTTGGGGCAGCGGGAGTTGCAGACCCAGTACTTC. As protein: CASSLGQRELQTQYF.

This clone has more than one count but fewer than ten. The V call is TRBV9, the J call TRBJ2-7; 10 bases fit TRBD2. V lost 3 bases and J lost 2; bases outside the gene matches: 5. Looked up from germline, CDR1 is SGDLS and CDR2 is YYNGEE. This CDR3 is built from 15 residues. The DNA of the CDR3 is TGTGCCAGCAGCGGGGTAGCGGGAGGTCCCTACGAGCAGTACTTC. Protein: CASSGVAGGPYEQYF.

This clone was found once. The chain combines TRBV10-1 with TRBJ2-7; 7 nucleotides line up with TRBD1. The CDR3 has 15 residues. J was trimmed by 6 bases and V by 0 bases; bases with no gene match: 8. Germline V lookup: CDR1 WNHNN, CDR2 SYGVQD (reference sequence). The DNA for the CDR3 is TGCGCCAGCAGTGAGTCACCGGGACAGATGGCCGAGCAGTACTTC. Protein: CASSESPGQMAEQYF.

This sequence joins TRBV6-1 and TRBJ1-1; 7 nucleotides align to TRBD1. After removal of 7 bases from V and 1 base from J, the junction contained 9 bases not matched to a gene. Germline CDR1 MNHNS, CDR2 SASEGT. The CDR3 is 15 amino acids. CDR3: CASTLRGTANTEAFF. Here the CDR3 DNA reads TGTGCCAGCACCCTGAGGGGGACAGCGAACACTGAAGCTTTCTTT.

In the case of this clone: A read error likely explains this, since a far larger clone differs by one base. This chain joins TRBV4-1 and TRBJ2-7, with D perhaps matching TRBD1 (6 bases). CDR1 is MGHRA, CDR2 YSYEKL, per germline. The CDR3 runs 14 residues. The chain's CDR3 is CASSLAGASYKQYF. CDR3 nucleotides: TGCGCCAGCAGCCTTGCAGGGGCCTCCTACAAGCAGTACTTC.

About this clone: A far larger clone is a single base away, which makes a read error likely. The rearrangement uses TRBV28 and TRBJ1-2, with a weak D call TRBD1 (5 bases). CDR1 is MDHEN and CDR2 is SYDVKM in the germline V gene. The CDR3 runs 15 residues. With 8 bases removed from V and 8 bases from J, the gap between germline ends came to 24 bases. The CDR3 region is CASHDFPGTRKGYTF. The DNA for the CDR3 is TGTGCCAGCCACGATTTCCCCGGGACGAGAAAAGGCTACACCTTC.

Regarding this clone: This is likely an artifact of a read error, given a far larger clone one base away. The V and J genes are TRBV30 and TRBJ1-4, with D perhaps TRBD1 (5 bases). Germline values: CDR1 GTSNPN, CDR2 SVGIG (reference sequence). The CDR3 sequence is 11 residues long. The CDR3 reads CAWDKGRTLSF. The CDR3 nucleotides are TGTGCCTGGGACAAGGGGCGTACACTGTCTTTT.

In DNA, the CDR3 is TGTGCCAGCAGCCCCAGTGGGACAGGGGATGCTTTCTTT. Protein sequence: CASSPSGTGDAFF. The chain recombines TRBV7-9 with TRBJ1-1, with 10 bases fitting TRBD1. Germline loops: CDR1 SEHNR, CDR2 FQNEAQ (reference sequence). The CDR3 covers 13 residues. V was pared by 5 bases and J by 11 bases, with 8 bases of the junction left unmatched.

The rearrangement links TRBV15 to TRBJ1-2; D remains ambiguous. CDR3 length: 17 amino acids. Germline CDR1 and CDR2: LNHNV and YYDKDF (reference sequence). The V end was cut by 5 bases, the J end by 3 bases, with 22 bases between. CDR3 in amino acids: CATSPQLGSTRYYGYTF. Here the CDR3 DNA reads TGTGCCACCAGCCCCCAACTCGGGAGCACGAGATACTATGGCTACACCTTC.

This chain links TRBV10-3 with TRBJ2-1, with a possible D match to TRBD2 (6 bases). The CDR3 totals 13 residues. Trimming took off 9 bases at V and 4 bases at J, with 13 bases between the two ends. Germline CDR1 is ENHRY and CDR2 is SYGVKD. CDR3 residues: CAISGVSYNEQFF. CDR3 DNA: TGTGCCATTTCGGGAGTTTCGTACAATGAGCAGTTCTTC.

The chain is built from TRBV11-3 and TRBJ2-1; TRBD1 aligns across 7 bases. After removal of 5 bases from V and 6 bases from J, the junction contained 4 bases not matched to a gene. Germline V lookup: CDR1 SGHNT, CDR2 YENEEA. CDR3 length: 13 amino acids. CDR3 nucleotide sequence: TGTGCCAGCAGCGATTGGACAGGCAATGAGCAGTTCTTC. Its translation is CASSDWTGNEQFF.

With respect to this clone: Other DNA sequences in the sample encode the same CDR3. The chain has TRBV28 and TRBJ2-7, with D possibly TRBD1 on 6 matching bases. CDR3 length equals 16 residues. Between the trimmed V and J ends, which lost 6 bases and 0 bases, there was a span of 18 bases. Germline lookup yields CDR1 MDHEN and CDR2 SYDVKM. As DNA, the CDR3 is TGTGCCAGCAGACTCAGACTCCAAGGGGGCTCCTACGAGCAGTACTTC. Residues: CASRLRLQGGSYEQYF.

On this clone itself: A read error likely explains this, since a far larger clone differs by one base. V is TRBV5-4 and J is TRBJ1-1; tentative D call: TRBD1 (5 bases). Trimming removed 4 bases from V and 7 bases from J, with 17 bases in between. Germline CDR1 is SGHNT and CDR2 is YYREEE (reference sequence). The CDR3 runs 14 residues. DNA for the CDR3: TGTGCCAGCAGCGACCAGGGTAACCTGGTTGAAGCTTTCTTT. Translating it yields CASSDQGNLVEAFF.

V gene TRBV7-8 combines with J gene TRBJ2-1, with 7 bases aligning to TRBD2. V lost 3 bases, J lost 8 bases, and 7 bases stayed unmatched. There are 14 residues in the CDR3. CDR1 is SGHVS and CDR2 is FQNEAQ in the germline V gene. CDR3 sequence (DNA): TGTGCCAGCAGCTTTCTGCGGGAGTCAGATGAGCAGTTCTTC. Its protein product is CASSFLRESDEQFF.

The chain combines TRBV27 with TRBJ2-7; D may match TRBD1 or TRBD2 (5 bases each). V gave up 8 bases and J gave up 2 bases, with 16 bases separating them. The CDR3 spans 14 residues. CDR1 is MNHEY, CDR2 SMNVEV, per germline (reference sequence). For the CDR3, the DNA is TGTGCCAGCGGAAGACGGGACGGGGCCTACGAGCAGTACTTC. It yields the protein CASGRRDGAYEQYF.

The genes are TRBV27 and TRBJ2-1, with a possible D match to TRBD2 (5 bases). Trimming took off 6 bases at V and 15 bases at J, with 21 bases between the two ends. The germline gives CDR1 MNHEY, CDR2 SMNVEV (reference sequence). The CDR3 has 13 residues. This CDR3 reads CASSMISGSGTFF. The CDR3 DNA is TGTGCCAGCAGCATGATCTCGGGGTCGGGTACGTTCTTC.

The chain has TRBV5-1 and TRBJ2-7; TRBD2 might be the D (5 bases). The ends were cut back, 1 base at V and 3 bases at J, with 8 bases in the middle. CDR1 and CDR2 from the germline V gene are SGHRS and YFSETQ. The CDR3 is made up of 13 amino acids. The CDR3 spells CASSLPGDYEQYF. CDR3 bases: TGCGCCAGCAGCTTGCCCGGGGACTACGAGCAGTACTTC.

The chain is built from TRBV11-3 and TRBJ2-1, with 15 bases aligning to TRBD2. CDR1 and CDR2 (germline): SGHNT, YENEEA. V dropped 5 bases and J dropped 9; count of bases not matched to a gene: 17. The CDR3 runs to 19 residues. This CDR3 reads CASSQDPPGLAGGSGEQFF. The DNA of the CDR3 is TGTGCCAGCAGCCAAGACCCACCGGGACTAGCGGGAGGTTCGGGTGAGCAGTTCTTC.